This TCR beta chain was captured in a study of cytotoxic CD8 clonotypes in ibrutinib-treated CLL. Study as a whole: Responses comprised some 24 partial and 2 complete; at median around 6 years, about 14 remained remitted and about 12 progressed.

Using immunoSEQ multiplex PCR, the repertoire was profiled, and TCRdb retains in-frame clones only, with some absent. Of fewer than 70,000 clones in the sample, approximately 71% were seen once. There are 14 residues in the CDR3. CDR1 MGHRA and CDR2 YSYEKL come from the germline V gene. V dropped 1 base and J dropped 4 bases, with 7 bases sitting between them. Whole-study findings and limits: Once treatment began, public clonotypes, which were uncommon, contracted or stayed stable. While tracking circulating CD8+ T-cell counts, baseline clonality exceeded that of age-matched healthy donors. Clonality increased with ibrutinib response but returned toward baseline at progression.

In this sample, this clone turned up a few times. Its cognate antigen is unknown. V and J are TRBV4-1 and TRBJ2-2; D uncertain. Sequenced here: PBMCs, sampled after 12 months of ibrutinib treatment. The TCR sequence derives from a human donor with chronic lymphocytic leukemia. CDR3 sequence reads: CASSQVRSTGELFF. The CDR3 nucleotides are TGCGCCAGCAGCCAAGTTAGGAGCACCGGGGAGCTGTTTTTT.